The 10 T cell receptor beta chains given below trace back to one sample, sequenced in a study of blood T cell repertoires in COVID-19. The assay was immunoSEQ multiplex PCR, and TCRdb's table has in-frame clones only and misses some. This table has about 97,000 clones, approximately 84% appearing once. Specimen: peripheral blood. These receptor sequences come from a man aged 70-80 years with acute or convalescent COVID-19.

The J gene is TRBJ2-2, the V gene TRBV19; tentatively, D is TRBD1 (5 bases). The CDR3 runs 16 residues. V shed 3 bases and J shed 0 bases, with 11 bases lying between them. Germline CDR1 LNHDA, CDR2 SQIVND (reference sequence). CDR3 sequence reads: CASSIRQISNTGELFF. Here the CDR3 DNA reads TGTGCCAGTAGTATCCGACAGATATCGAACACCGGGGAGCTGTTTTTT.

The genes are TRBV7-2 and TRBJ2-3; D not certain. Trimming left V 2 bases short and J 3 bases short, with 9 bases between. The CDR3 spans 14 residues. Germline V CDR1 and CDR2: SGHTA, FQGNSA. CDR3: CASSLLGWTDTQYF. The CDR3 bases are TGTGCCAGCAGCTTACTGGGCTGGACAGATACGCAGTATTTT. The full variable domain, completed using reference TRBV7-2 and TRBJ2-3, is GAGVSQSPSNKVTEKGKDVELRCDPISGHTALYWYRQSLGQGLEFLIYFQGNSAPDKSGLPSDRFSAERTGGSVSTLTIQRTQQEDSAVYLCASSLLGWTDTQYFGPGTRLTVL.

The V call is TRBV27, the J call TRBJ1-5, with D possibly being TRBD1 (6 bases). The CDR3 loop spans 15 amino acids. Between the trimmed V and J ends, which lost 3 bases and 1 base, there was a span of 10 bases. Germline assignment: CDR1 MNHEY and CDR2 SMNVEV (reference sequence). CDR3 loop: CASSFTQGSNQPQHF. The CDR3 DNA sequence: TGTGCCAGCAGTTTCACACAGGGAAGCAATCAGCCCCAGCATTTT.

The V and J genes are TRBV19 and TRBJ2-6; 10 nucleotides line up with TRBD2. CDR1 and CDR2 from the germline V gene are LNHDA and SQIVND (reference sequence). The CDR3 length is 17 residues. With 3 bases clipped from V and 1 base from J, the junction kept 3 bases outside the gene matches. CDR3 nucleotide sequence: TGTGCCAGTAGTATCACTAGCGGGATGTCTGGGGCCAACGTCCTGACTTTC. It is translated as CASSITSGMSGANVLTF.

The V and J genes are TRBV28 and TRBJ1-2, with a weak D call TRBD1 (6 bases). V lost 6 bases and J lost 8, with 22 bases in between. The CDR3 sequence is 15 residues long. The germline gives CDR1 MDHEN, CDR2 SYDVKM. The CDR3 region has the DNA TGTGCCAGCAGACCAGGCCACAGGGATGTGAGCGGCTACACCTTC. It yields the protein CASRPGHRDVSGYTF.

This chain links TRBV5-1 with TRBJ1-2, with 8 bases fitting TRBD1. V lost 4 bases and J lost 3; bases outside the gene matches: 5. Germline assignment: CDR1 SGHRS and CDR2 YFSETQ. The CDR3 runs to 14 residues. CDR3: CASSRTGFDYGYTF. The CDR3 DNA reads as TGCGCCAGCAGCCGGACAGGGTTTGACTATGGCTACACCTTC.

The chain is built from TRBV15 and TRBJ1-2; D gene unclear. CDR1 LNHNV and CDR2 YYDKDF come from the germline V gene (reference sequence). This CDR3 is built from 14 residues. Trimming cost V 0 bases and J 1 base, with 6 bases left between them. In DNA form, the CDR3 reads TGTGCCACCAGCAGAGAACGGAGTAACTATGGCTACACCTTC. It specifies CATSRERSNYGYTF.

This rearrangement joins TRBV28 to TRBJ2-7; D is possibly TRBD1 (5 bases). CDR1 and CDR2 (germline): MDHEN, SYDVKM. CDR3 length: 16 amino acids. Between the trimmed V and J ends, which lost 6 bases and 5 bases, there was a span of 23 bases. CDR3 nucleotide sequence: TGTGCCAGCAGCCTCCCAGGTTCCATAGGGGTCAACGAGCAGTACTTC. Residues: CASSLPGSIGVNEQYF. Full variable domain (remainder filled in from reference TRBV28 and TRBJ2-7): DVKVTQSSRYLVKRTGEKVFLECVQDMDHENMFWYRQDPGLGLRLIYFSYDVKMKEKGDIPEGYSVSREKKERFSLILESASTNQTSMYLCASSLPGSIGVNEQYFGPGTRLTVT.

The V call is TRBV9, the J call TRBJ1-2; TRBD1 matches at 8 bases. The CDR3 contains 17 residues. Germline trimming cut 2 bases from V and 0 bases from J; bases unmatched to any gene: 9. CDR1 is SGDLS and CDR2 is YYNGEE in the germline V gene. In DNA, the CDR3 is TGTGCCAGCAGCGTCCAACCAGGACAGGGAGCTAACTATGGCTACACCTTC. Translated, it gives CASSVQPGQGANYGYTF.

The chain links TRBV18 to TRBJ1-2; D remains ambiguous. From germline, CDR1 is KGHSH and CDR2 LQKENI. Trimming stripped 2 bases from V and 5 bases from J, with 18 bases between. The length of the CDR3 is 16 residues. In DNA form, the CDR3 reads TGTGCCAGCTCACCATATCGACTTGAGCTTATGTATGGCTACACCTTC. Its protein product is CASSPYRLELMYGYTF.